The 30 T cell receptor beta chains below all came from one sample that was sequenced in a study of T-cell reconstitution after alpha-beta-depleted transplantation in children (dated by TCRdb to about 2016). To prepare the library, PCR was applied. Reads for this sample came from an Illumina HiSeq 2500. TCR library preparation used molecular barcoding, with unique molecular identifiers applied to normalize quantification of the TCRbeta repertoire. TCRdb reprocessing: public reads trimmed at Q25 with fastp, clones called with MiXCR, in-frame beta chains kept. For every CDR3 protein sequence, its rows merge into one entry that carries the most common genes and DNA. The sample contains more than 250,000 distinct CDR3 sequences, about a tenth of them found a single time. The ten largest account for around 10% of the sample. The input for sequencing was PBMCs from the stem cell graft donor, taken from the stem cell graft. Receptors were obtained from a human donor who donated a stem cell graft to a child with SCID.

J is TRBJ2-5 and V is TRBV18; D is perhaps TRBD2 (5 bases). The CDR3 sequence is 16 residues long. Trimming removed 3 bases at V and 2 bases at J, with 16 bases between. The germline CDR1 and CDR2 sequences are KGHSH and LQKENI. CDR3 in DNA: TGTGCCAGCTCACCCTCCGCGAGGGTCGGGCAAGAGACCCAGTACTTC. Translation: CASSPSARVGQETQYF.

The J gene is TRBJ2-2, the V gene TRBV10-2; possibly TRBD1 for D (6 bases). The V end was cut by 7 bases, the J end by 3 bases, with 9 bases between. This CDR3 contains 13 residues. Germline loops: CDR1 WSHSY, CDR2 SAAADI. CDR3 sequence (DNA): TGCGCCAGCAACAGGGTGGACACCGGGGAGCTGTTTTTT. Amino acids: CASNRVDTGELFF.

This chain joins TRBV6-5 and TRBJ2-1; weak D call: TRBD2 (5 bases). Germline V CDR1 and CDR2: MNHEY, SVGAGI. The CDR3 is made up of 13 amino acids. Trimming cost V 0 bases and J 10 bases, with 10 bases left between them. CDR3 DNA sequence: TGTGCCAGCAGTTACTCGATTGGAGGAGAGCAGTTCTTC. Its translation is CASSYSIGGEQFF.

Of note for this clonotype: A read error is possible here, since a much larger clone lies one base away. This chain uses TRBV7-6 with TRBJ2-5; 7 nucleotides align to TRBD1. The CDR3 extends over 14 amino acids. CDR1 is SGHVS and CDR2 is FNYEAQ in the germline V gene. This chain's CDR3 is CASSRTGVQETQCF. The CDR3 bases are TGTGCCAGCAGTCGAACAGGGGTCCAAGAGACCCAGTGCTTC.

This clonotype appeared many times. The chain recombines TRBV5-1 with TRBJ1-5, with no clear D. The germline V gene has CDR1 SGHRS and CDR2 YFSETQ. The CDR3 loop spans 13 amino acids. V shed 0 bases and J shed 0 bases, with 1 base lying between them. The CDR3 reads CASSLDSNQPQHF. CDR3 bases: TGCGCCAGCAGCTTGGATAGCAATCAGCCCCAGCATTTT. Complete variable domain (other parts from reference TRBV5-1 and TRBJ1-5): KAGVTQTPRYLIKTRGQQVTLSCSPISGHRSVSWYQQTPGQGLQFLFEYFSETQRNKGNFPGRFSGRQFSNSRSEMNVSTLELGDSALYLCASSLDSNQPQHFGDGTRLSIL.

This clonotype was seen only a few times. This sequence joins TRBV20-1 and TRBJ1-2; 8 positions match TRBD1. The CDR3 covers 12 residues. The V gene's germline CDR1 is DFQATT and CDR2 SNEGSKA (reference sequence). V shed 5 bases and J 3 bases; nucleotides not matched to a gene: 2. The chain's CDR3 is CSAPGQDYGYTF. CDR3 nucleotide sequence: TGCAGTGCTCCGGGACAGGACTATGGCTACACCTTC.

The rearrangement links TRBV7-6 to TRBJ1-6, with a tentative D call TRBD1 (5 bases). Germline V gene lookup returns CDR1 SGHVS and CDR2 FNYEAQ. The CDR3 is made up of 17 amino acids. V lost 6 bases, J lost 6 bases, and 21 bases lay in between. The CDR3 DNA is TGTGCCAGCAGTCCCACCTGGGGGGAAGCGAGTAATTCACCCCTCCACTTT. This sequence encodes CASSPTWGEASNSPLHF.

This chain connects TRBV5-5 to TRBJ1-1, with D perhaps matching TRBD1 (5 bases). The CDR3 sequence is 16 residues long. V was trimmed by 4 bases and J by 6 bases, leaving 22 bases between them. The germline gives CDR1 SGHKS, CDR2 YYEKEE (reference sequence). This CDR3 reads CASSPAGGVTIPEAFF. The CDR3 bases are TGTGCCAGCAGCCCGGCAGGAGGGGTGACTATACCTGAAGCTTTCTTT.

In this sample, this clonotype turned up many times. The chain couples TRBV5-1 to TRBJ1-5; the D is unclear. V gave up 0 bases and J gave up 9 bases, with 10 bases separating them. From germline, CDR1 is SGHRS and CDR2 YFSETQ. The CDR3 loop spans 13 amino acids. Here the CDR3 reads CASSLEGDRPQHF. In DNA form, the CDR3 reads TGCGCCAGCAGCTTGGAGGGTGATCGGCCCCAGCATTTT.

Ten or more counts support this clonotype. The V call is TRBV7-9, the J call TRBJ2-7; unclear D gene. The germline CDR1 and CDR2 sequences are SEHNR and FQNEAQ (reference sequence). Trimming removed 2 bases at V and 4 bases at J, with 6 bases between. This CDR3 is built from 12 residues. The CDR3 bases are TGTGCCAGCAGCTTACCCCTTTACGAGCAGTACTTC. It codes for CASSLPLYEQYF.

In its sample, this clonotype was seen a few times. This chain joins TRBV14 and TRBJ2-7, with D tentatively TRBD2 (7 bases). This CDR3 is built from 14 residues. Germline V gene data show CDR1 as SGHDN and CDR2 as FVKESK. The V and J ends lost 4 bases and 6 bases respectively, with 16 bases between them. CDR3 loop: CASSPLAGGAEQYF. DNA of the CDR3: TGTGCCAGCAGCCCCCTTGCTGGGGGGGCCGAGCAGTACTTC.

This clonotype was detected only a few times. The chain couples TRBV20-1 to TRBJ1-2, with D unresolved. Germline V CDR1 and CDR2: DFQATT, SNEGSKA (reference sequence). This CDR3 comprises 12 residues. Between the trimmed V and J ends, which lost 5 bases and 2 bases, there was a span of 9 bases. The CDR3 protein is CSAETENYGYTF. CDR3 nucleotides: TGCAGTGCTGAGACCGAAAACTATGGCTACACCTTC.

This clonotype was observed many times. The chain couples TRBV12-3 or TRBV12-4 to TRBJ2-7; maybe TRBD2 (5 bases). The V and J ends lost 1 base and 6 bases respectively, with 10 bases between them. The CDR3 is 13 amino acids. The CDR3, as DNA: TGTGCCAGCAGTTTAGGGACTTACTCCGAGCAGTACTTC. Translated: CASSLGTYSEQYF.

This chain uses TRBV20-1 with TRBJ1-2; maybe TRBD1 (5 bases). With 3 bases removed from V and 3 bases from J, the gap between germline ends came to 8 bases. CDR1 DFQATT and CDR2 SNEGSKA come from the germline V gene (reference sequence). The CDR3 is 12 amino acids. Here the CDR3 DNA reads TGCAGTGCTAGCGACAGCCACTATGGCTACACCTTC. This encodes CSASDSHYGYTF.

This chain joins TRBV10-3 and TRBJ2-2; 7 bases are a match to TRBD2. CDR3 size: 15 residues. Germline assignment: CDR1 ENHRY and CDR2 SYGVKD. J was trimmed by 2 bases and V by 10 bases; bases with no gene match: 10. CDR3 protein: CATTSSSGNTGELFF. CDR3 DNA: TGTGCCACGACCTCCTCTAGCGGAAACACCGGGGAGCTGTTTTTT.

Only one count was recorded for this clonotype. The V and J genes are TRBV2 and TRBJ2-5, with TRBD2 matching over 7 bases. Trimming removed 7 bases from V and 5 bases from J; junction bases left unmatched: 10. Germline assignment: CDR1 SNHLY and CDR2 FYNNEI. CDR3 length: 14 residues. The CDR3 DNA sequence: TGTGCCAGCACCCCCGGGAGGTCCGGTGAGACCCAGTACTTC. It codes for CASTPGRSGETQYF.

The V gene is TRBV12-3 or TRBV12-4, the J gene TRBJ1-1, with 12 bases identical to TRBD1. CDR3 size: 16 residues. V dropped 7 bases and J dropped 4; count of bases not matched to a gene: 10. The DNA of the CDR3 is TGTGCCAGCACCAAACCGGGACAGGGGGCGACCACTGAAGCTTTCTTT. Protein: CASTKPGQGATTEAFF.

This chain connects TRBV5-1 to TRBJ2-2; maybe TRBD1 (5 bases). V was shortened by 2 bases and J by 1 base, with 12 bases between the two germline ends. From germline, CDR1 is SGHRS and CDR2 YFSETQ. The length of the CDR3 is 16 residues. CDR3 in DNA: TGCGCCAGCAGCTTTTTGGACAACCTGAACACCGGGGAGCTGTTTTTT. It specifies CASSFLDNLNTGELFF.

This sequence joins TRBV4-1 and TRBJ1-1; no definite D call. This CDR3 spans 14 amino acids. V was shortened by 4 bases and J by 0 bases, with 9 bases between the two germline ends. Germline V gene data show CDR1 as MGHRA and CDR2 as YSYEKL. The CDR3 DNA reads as TGCGCCAGCAGCCCAACAGAAATGAACACTGAAGCTTTCTTT. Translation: CASSPTEMNTEAFF.

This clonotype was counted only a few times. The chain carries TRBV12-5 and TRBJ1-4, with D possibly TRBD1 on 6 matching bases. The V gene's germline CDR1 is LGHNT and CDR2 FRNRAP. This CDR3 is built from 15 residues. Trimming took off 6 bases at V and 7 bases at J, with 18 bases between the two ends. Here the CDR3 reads CASGIRGALSEKLFF. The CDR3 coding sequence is TGTGCTAGTGGGATCCGGGGGGCTCTTAGTGAAAAACTGTTTTTT.

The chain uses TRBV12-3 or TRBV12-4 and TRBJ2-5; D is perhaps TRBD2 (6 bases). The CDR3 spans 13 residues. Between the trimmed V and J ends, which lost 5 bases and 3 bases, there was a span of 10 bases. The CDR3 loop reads CASSLRLEETQYF. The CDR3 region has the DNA TGTGCCAGCAGTCTCAGACTAGAAGAGACCCAGTACTTC.

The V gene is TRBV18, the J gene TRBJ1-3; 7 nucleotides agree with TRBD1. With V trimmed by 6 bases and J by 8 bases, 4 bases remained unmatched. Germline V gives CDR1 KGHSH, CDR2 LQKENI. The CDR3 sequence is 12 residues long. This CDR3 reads CASSRQGDTIYF. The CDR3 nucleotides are TGTGCCAGCTCTCGACAGGGAGACACCATATATTTT.

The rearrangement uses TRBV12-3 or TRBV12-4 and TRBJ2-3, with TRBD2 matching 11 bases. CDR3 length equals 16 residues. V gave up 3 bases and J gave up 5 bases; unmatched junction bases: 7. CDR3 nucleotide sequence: TGTGCCAGCAGTTTCCTTCTAGCGGGGGGTGTAGATACGCAGTATTTT. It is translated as CASSFLLAGGVDTQYF.

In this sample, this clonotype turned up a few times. CDR3 sequence (DNA): TGTGCCAGCAGGCCCGGGACTAGCGGGGTGCTTGAGCAGTTCTTC. Its translation is CASRPGTSGVLEQFF. V gene TRBV6-5 combines with J gene TRBJ2-1; 13 nucleotides line up with TRBD2. The CDR3 is made up of 15 amino acids. Germline-derived CDR1 and CDR2 are MNHEY and SVGAGI. J was trimmed by 9 bases and V by 6 bases; bases with no gene match: 8.

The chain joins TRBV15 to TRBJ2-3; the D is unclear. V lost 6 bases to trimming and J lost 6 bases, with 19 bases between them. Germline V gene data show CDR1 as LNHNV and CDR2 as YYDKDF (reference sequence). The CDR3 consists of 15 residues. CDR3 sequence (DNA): TGTGCCACCAGAAACCCCGGCAGAGAGGCTGATACGCAGTATTTT. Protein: CATRNPGREADTQYF.

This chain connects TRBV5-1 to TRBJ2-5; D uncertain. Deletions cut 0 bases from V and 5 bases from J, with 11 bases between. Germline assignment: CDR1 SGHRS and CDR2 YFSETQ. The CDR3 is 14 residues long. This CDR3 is CASSLEDPGETQYF. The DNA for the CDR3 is TGCGCCAGCAGCTTGGAGGACCCCGGGGAGACCCAGTACTTC.

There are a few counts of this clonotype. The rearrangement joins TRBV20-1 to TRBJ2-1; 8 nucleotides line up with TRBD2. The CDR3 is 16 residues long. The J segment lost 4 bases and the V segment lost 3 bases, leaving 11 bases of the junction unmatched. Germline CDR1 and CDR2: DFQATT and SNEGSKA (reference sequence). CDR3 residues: CSARTPIRGGYNEQFF. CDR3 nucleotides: TGCAGTGCTAGGACCCCGATCCGCGGGGGGTACAATGAGCAGTTCTTC.

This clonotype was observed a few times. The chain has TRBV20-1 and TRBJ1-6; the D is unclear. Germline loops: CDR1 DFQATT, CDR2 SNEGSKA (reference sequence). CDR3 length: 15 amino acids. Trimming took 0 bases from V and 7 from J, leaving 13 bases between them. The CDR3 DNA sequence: TGCAGTGCTAGAGAAGGTAGAGGCGGCAATTCACCCCTCCACTTT. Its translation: CSAREGRGGNSPLHF.

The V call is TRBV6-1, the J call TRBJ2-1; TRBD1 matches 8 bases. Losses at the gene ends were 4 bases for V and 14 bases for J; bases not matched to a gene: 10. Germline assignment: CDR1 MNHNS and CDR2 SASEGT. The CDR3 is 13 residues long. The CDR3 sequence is CASSATGDPKEFF. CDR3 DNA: TGTGCCAGCAGTGCGACAGGGGACCCAAAGGAGTTCTTC.

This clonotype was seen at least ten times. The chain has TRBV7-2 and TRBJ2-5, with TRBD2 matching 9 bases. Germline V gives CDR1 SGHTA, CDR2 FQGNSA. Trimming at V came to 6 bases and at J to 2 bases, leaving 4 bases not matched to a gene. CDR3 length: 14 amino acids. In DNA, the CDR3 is TGTGCCAGCAGTTTAACTAGCGGGCAAGAGACCCAGTACTTC. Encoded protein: CASSLTSGQETQYF. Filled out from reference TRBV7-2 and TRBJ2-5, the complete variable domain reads GAGVSQSPSNKVTEKGKDVELRCDPISGHTALYWYRQSLGQGLEFLIYFQGNSAPDKSGLPSDRFSAERTGGSVSTLTIQRTQQEDSAVYLCASSLTSGQETQYFGPGTRLLVL.